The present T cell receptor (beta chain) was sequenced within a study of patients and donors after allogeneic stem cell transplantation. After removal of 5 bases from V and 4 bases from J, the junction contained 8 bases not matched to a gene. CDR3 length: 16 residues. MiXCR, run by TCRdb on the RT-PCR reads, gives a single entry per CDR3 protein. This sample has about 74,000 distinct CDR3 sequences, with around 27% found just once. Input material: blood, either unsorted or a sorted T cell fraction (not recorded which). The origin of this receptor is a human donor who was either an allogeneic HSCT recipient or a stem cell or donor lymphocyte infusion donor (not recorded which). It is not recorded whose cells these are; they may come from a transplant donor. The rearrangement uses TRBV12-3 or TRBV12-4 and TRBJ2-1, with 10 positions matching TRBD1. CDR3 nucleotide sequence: TGTGCCAGCAGTCCTAACGAGGGACAGGGGTACAATGAGCAGTTCTTC. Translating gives CASSPNEGQGYNEQFF.